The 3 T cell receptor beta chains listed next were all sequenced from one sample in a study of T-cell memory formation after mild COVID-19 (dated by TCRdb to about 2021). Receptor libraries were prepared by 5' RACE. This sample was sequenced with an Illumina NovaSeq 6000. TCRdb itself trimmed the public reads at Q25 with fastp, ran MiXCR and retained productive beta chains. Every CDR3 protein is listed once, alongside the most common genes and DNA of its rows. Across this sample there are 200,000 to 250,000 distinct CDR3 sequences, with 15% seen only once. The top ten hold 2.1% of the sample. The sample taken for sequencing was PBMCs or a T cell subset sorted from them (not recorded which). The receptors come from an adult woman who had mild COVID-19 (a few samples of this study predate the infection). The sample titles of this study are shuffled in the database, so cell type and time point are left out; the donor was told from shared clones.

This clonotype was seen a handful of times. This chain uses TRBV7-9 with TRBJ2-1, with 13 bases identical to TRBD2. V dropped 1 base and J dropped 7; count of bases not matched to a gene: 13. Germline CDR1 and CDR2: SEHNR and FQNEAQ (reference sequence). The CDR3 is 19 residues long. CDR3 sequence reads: CASSLVGTSGAPARNEQFF. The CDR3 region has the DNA TGTGCCAGCAGCTTAGTGGGGACTAGCGGGGCCCCTGCTCGGAATGAGCAGTTCTTC. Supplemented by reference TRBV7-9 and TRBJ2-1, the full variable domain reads DTGVSQNPRHKITKRGQNVTFRCDPISEHNRLYWYRQTLGQGPEFLTYFQNEAQLEKSRLLSDRFSAERPKGSFSTLEIQRTEQGDSAMYLCASSLVGTSGAPARNEQFFGPGTRLTVL.

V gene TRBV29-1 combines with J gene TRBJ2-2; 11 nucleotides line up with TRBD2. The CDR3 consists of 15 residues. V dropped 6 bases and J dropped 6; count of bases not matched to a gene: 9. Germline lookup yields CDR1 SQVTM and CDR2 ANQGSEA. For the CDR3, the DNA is TGCAGCGTCGAGACTAGCGGGATGGAGGCCGGGGAGCTGTTTTTT. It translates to CSVETSGMEAGELFF.

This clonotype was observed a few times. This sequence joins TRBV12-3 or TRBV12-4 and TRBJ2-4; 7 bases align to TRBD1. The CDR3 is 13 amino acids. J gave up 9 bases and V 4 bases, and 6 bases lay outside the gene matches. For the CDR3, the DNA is TGTGCCAGCAGTTCGGGACAGTATTCCATTCAGTACTTC. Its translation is CASSSGQYSIQYF.